This T cell receptor beta chain was retrieved from a study of early T cells in non-severe SARS-CoV-2 infection. Looking at the study overall: Sequencing was performed on bulk RNA from unsorted whole blood, leaving chains unpaired.

Unique molecular identifiers were affixed to single, distinct cDNA molecules. TCRdb reprocessed the 5' RACE reads with MiXCR, giving one entry per CDR3 protein. The profile shows tens of thousands of distinct CDR3 sequences, approximately 14% of them singletons. Study findings and constraints: VDJdb-based matching was biased toward anti-spike CD8 responses and missed private and CD4 specificities.

About this clonotype itself: Antigen unknown.

The length of the CDR3 is 15 residues. Germline trimming cut 3 bases from V and 8 bases from J; bases unmatched to any gene: 5. The germline V gene encodes CDR1 SGHDT and CDR2 YYEEEE. The sample was whole blood, taken at baseline. The chain uses TRBV5-6 and TRBJ2-1, with 13 bases fitting TRBD2. This clonotype was sampled from an adult who was a healthcare worker with PCR-confirmed SARS-CoV-2 infection or an uninfected control (not recorded which). CDR3 coding DNA: TGTGCCAGCAGCTGGCGACTAGCGGGAGGAGATGAGCAGTTCTTC. Translating gives CASSWRLAGGDEQFF.